Reported below is one TCR beta chain. The data were produced by immunoSEQ multiplex PCR, yet TCRdb's version contains in-frame clones alone and is incomplete. The sample has 45,000 to 60,000 clones, 75% to 95% seen once; the top ten hold roughly 1.2%. The CDR3 is 15 residues long. Germline CDR1 and CDR2: MNHNY and SVGAGI (reference sequence). Germline trimming cut 5 bases from V and 0 bases from J; bases unmatched to any gene: 7. The data originate from a study of T cell changes during pregnancy in multiple sclerosis. The sequenced sample was peripheral blood, obtained after pregnancy. This rearrangement joins TRBV6-6 to TRBJ2-7, with 7 nucleotides matching TRBD1. The clonotype originates from a female donor in good health, enrolled as a control in a pregnancy study. Here the CDR3 reads CASSTRQGSSYEQYF. The CDR3 region has the DNA TGTGCCAGCAGTACCCGACAGGGCAGCTCCTACGAGCAGTACTTC.